This paragraph reports one T cell receptor (beta chain). Its antigen is currently unknown. The same CDR3 can be traced to other DNA sequences in this sample. The data are from a study of shared clonotypes between healthy human individuals. Study-wide findings and caveats: Larger richness was generally estimated for naive than memory subsets. Clonotypes not shared had lower generation probabilities than those common to all four donors.

The study enrolled healthy HIV-negative adults without recent acute infections or vaccinations as donors. V shed 0 bases, J shed 0 bases, and the junction held 4 bases outside the gene matches. Germline CDR1 SGDLS, CDR2 YYNGEE. This CDR3 contains 16 residues. Produced via immunoSEQ multiplex PCR; TCRdb's table is partial and in-frame only. The sample holds 1.4 million or so clones; 98% are singletons and the top ten take approximately 0.4%. The receptor's source is a man aged 25 to 40 in good health. Input material: naive CD4+ T cells sorted from blood. Stated subset: CD45RA+ positively selected. The chain joins TRBV9 to TRBJ2-3; TRBD2 matches 7 bases. The DNA of the CDR3 is TGTGCCAGCAGCGTAGACGGGAGGCTGAGCACAGATACGCAGTATTTT. Its translation: CASSVDGRLSTDTQYF.